The sequence of this TCR beta chain was determined in a study of T cell changes during pregnancy in multiple sclerosis. The table lists this clone with a count of one. TCRdb keeps only in-frame clones here, not all; method: immunoSEQ multiplex PCR. The sample contains fewer than 85,000 clones, over 75% of which appear only once. The sample consisted of peripheral blood, taken before pregnancy. The receptor was isolated from a female donor with multiple sclerosis, enrolled in a pregnancy study.

Written as DNA, the CDR3 is TGTGCCAGCAGTTACCCAGCCCCCGCAGGGGCCTATGGCTACACCTTC. Its translation: CASSYPAPAGAYGYTF. The V call is TRBV6-6, the J call TRBJ1-2; D might be TRBD1 (6 bases). The germline V gene has CDR1 MNHNY and CDR2 SVGAGI (reference sequence). The ends were cut back, 2 bases at V and 4 bases at J, with 17 bases in the middle. The length of the CDR3 is 16 residues.